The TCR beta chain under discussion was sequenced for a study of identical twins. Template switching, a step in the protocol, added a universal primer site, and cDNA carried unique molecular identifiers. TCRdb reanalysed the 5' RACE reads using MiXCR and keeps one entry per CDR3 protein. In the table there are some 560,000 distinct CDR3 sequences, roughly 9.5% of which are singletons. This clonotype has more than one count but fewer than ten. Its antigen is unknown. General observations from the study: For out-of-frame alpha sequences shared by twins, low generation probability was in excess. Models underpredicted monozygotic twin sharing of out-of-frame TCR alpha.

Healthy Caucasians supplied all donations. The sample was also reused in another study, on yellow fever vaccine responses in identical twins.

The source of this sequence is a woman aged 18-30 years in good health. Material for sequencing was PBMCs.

The CDR3 DNA follows: TGTGCCAGCAGCTTAAACGGGGGCACTAGCACAGATACGCAGTATTTT. It is translated as CASSLNGGTSTDTQYF. V is TRBV7-2 and J is TRBJ2-3, with D tentatively TRBD1 or TRBD2 (6 bases each). This CDR3 spans 16 amino acids. Between the trimmed V and J ends, which lost 2 bases and 0 bases, there was a span of 12 bases. In germline, CDR1 is SGHTA, CDR2 FQGNSA.